These 26 T cell receptor beta chains came from one sample sequenced in a study of OX40 agonist ivuxolimab in advanced cancers. Assay: immunoSEQ multiplex PCR; the TCRdb copy retains only in-frame clones and omits some. Found here are 30,000 to 35,000 clones, 80% to 85% of them singletons; the top ten hold 20% to 25%. The sample here was CD4+ or CD8+ T cells sorted from blood, taken in a trial of the OX40 agonist ivuxolimab. The receptors derive from an adult with an advanced solid tumor such as melanoma, head and neck, liver or kidney cancer.

The genes are TRBV5-1 and TRBJ2-3; TRBD1 aligns across 10 bases. V was clipped by 4 bases and J by 5 bases; unmatched bases: 4. CDR3 length: 14 residues. Germline V gives CDR1 SGHRS, CDR2 YFSETQ. The CDR3 nucleotides read TGCGCCAGCAGCCCCGGGACAGGGGTAGATACGCAGTATTTT. Translating it yields CASSPGTGVDTQYF.

The chain joins TRBV29-1 to TRBJ1-4; 7 bases are shared with TRBD1. Germline loops: CDR1 SQVTM, CDR2 ANQGSEA. This CDR3 is 14 amino acids long. V lost 6 bases, J lost 2 bases, and 6 bases stayed unmatched. CDR3 DNA: TGCAGCGTGTCGGGGACAGCCACTAATGAAAAACTGTTTTTT. The encoded protein is CSVSGTATNEKLFF.

This clone has a handful of counts. V and J are TRBV27 and TRBJ1-2; TRBD1 agrees at 8 bases. The CDR3 totals 14 residues. Germline V gene lookup returns CDR1 MNHEY and CDR2 SMNVEV (reference sequence). After removal of 6 bases from V and 2 bases from J, the junction contained 5 bases not matched to a gene. Here the CDR3 DNA reads TGTGCCAGCAGGAGGACAGGGCCAAACTATGGCTACACCTTC. Its translation: CASRRTGPNYGYTF.

The chain couples TRBV11-3 to TRBJ1-5; 8 bases align to TRBD1. With 1 base clipped from V and 7 bases from J, the junction kept 6 bases outside the gene matches. CDR1 is SGHNT and CDR2 is YENEEA in the germline V gene. The CDR3 extends over 15 amino acids. The CDR3 reads CASSLAGGIRQPQHF. CDR3 nucleotide sequence: TGTGCCAGCAGCTTAGCAGGGGGCATTCGGCAGCCCCAGCATTTT. Combining the CDR3 with reference TRBV11-3 and TRBJ1-5 gives the whole variable domain EAGVVQSPRYKIIEKKQPVAFWCNPISGHNTLYWYLQNLGQGPELLIRYENEEAVDDSQLPKDRFSAERLKGVDSTLKIQPAELGDSAVYLCASSLAGGIRQPQHFGDGTRLSIL.

The sample holds a few counts of this clone. The chain couples TRBV2 to TRBJ1-2; D gene ambiguous. Germline assignment: CDR1 SNHLY and CDR2 FYNNEI. The CDR3 contains 14 residues. Trimming took 6 bases from V and 4 from J, leaving 15 bases between them. This chain's CDR3 is CASSLLTALYGYTF. The CDR3 region has the DNA TGTGCCAGCAGCCTTCTTACGGCACTCTATGGCTACACCTTC.

This clone has just one count. The chain uses TRBV5-1 and TRBJ2-5; 9 positions agree with TRBD2. The better agreement between TRBJ2-7 and the DNA end casts doubt on the J call. The V gene's germline CDR1 is SGHRS and CDR2 YFSETQ. This CDR3 contains 15 residues. Here the CDR3 reads CASSLYSGGSYEQYF. The DNA of the CDR3 is TGCGCCAGCAGCTTGTATAGCGGGGGCTCCTACGAGCAGTACTTC.

This clone was seen just once. The chain couples TRBV7-6 to TRBJ1-3; TRBD1 matches at 12 bases. V trimming: 1 base; J trimming: 4 bases; junction bases outside the gene matches: 2. In germline, CDR1 is SGHVS, CDR2 FNYEAQ. The CDR3 is 16 residues long. CDR3 sequence reads: CASSLEGQGAGNTIYF. The CDR3 DNA reads as TGTGCCAGCAGCTTAGAGGGACAGGGGGCCGGAAACACCATATATTTT. Filled out from reference TRBV7-6 and TRBJ1-3, the complete variable domain reads GAGVSQSPRYKVTKRGQDVALRCDPISGHVSLYWYRQALGQGPEFLTYFNYEAQQDKSGLPNDRFSAERPEGSISTLTIQRTEQRDSAMYRCASSLEGQGAGNTIYFGEGSWLTVV.

This clone showed up just a few times. V usage is TRBV19 and J usage is TRBJ1-3, with 7 positions matching TRBD1. The ends lost 3 bases at V and 3 bases at J; junction bases unmatched: 5. CDR1 is LNHDA, CDR2 SQIVND, per germline (reference sequence). The CDR3 sequence is 15 residues long. CDR3 sequence reads: CASSMGQQGGNTIYF. The CDR3 DNA reads as TGTGCCAGTAGTATGGGACAGCAAGGTGGAAACACCATATATTTT.

The V call is TRBV2, the J call TRBJ2-5, with TRBD2 as a possible D gene (6 bases). The CDR3 is 18 residues long. Trimming cost V 0 bases and J 0 bases, with 17 bases left between them. The germline V gene has CDR1 SNHLY and CDR2 FYNNEI. The CDR3, as DNA: TGTGCCAGCAGTGAAGCGGCGATCGGTTGGGGGGACCAAGAGACCCAGTACTTC. Amino acid sequence: CASSEAAIGWGDQETQYF.

V and J are TRBV15 and TRBJ1-2; 10 bases line up with TRBD1. The V gene end was trimmed by 3 bases and the J gene end by 8 bases; junction bases not matched to a gene: 9. From germline, CDR1 is LNHNV and CDR2 YYDKDF (reference sequence). The CDR3 length is 15 residues. CDR3 coding DNA: TGTGCCACCAGCAGGCCGGGACAGGGGTTTGGAGGCTACACCTTC. This gives the protein CATSRPGQGFGGYTF.

The chain employs TRBV27 and TRBJ2-2; either TRBD1 or TRBD2 may fit D (7 bases each). The CDR3 spans 16 residues. V gave up 11 bases and J gave up 1 base, with 20 bases separating them. Germline assignment: CDR1 MNHEY and CDR2 SMNVEV (reference sequence). The CDR3, as DNA: TGTGCCGGCATCATCAGGGGGGGCCTGAACACCGGGGAGCTGTTTTTT. It encodes CAGIIRGGLNTGELFF.

The chain is built from TRBV27 and TRBJ1-1; 7 bases match TRBD1. Germline V gene lookup returns CDR1 MNHEY and CDR2 SMNVEV (reference sequence). V lost 7 bases to trimming and J lost 0 bases; unmatched junction nucleotides: 8. This CDR3 spans 15 amino acids. CDR3 in DNA: TGTGCCAGCACCCGGACAGGTCAGTTGAACACTGAAGCTTTCTTT. It encodes CASTRTGQLNTEAFF.

The J gene is TRBJ2-3, the V gene TRBV19; 9 bases fit TRBD1. The CDR3 consists of 15 residues. The V gene's germline CDR1 is LNHDA and CDR2 SQIVND (reference sequence). V shed 5 bases, J shed 1 base, and the junction held 4 bases outside the gene matches. CDR3 in amino acids: CASSGRTGGTDTQYF. For the CDR3, the DNA is TGTGCCAGTAGTGGCCGGACAGGGGGCACAGATACGCAGTATTTT. The complete variable domain, with remaining parts taken from reference TRBV19 and TRBJ2-3, reads DGGITQSPKYLFRKEGQNVTLSCEQNLNHDAMYWYRQDPGQGLRLIYYSQIVNDFQKGDIAEGYSVSREKKESFPLTVTSAQKNPTAFYLCASSGRTGGTDTQYFGPGTRLTVL.

The V gene is TRBV9, the J gene TRBJ1-2; TRBD1 matches at 9 bases. This CDR3 has 14 residues. J was trimmed by 8 bases and V by 4 bases; bases with no gene match: 9. Germline V gene sequence: CDR1 SGDLS, CDR2 YYNGEE. The CDR3 spells CASSLGGQGLGYTF. The CDR3 DNA is TGTGCCAGCAGCTTAGGGGGACAGGGACTCGGCTACACCTTC.

The chain employs TRBV11-2 and TRBJ1-1, with D unresolved. Per germline, CDR1 SGHAT and CDR2 FQNNGV. Trimming took 1 base from V and 4 from J, leaving 10 bases between them. The CDR3 is 14 residues long. The CDR3 region has the DNA TGTGCCAGCAGCTTAGTCTCGGCCGGCACTGAAGCTTTCTTT. Translated: CASSLVSAGTEAFF.

This sequence joins TRBV6-1 and TRBJ2-7; 7 bases match TRBD1. Germline CDR1 reads MNHNS; CDR2 reads SASEGT. V was clipped by 6 bases and J by 2 bases; unmatched bases: 4. This CDR3 contains 13 residues. CDR3 sequence reads: CASSVDRAYEQYF. The DNA of the CDR3 is TGTGCCAGCAGCGTAGACAGGGCCTACGAGCAGTACTTC.

This chain uses TRBV6-5 with TRBJ2-3; 8 bases are shared with TRBD1. The CDR3 is 15 amino acids. The ends lost 5 bases at V and 6 bases at J; junction bases unmatched: 10. Germline CDR1 is MNHEY and CDR2 is SVGAGI. The CDR3 DNA is TGTGCCAGCAGTCTAGGACAGGGTAGTTTTGATACGCAGTATTTT. It codes for CASSLGQGSFDTQYF.

On this clone: Its ends do not fully match the called genes, so a read error is possible. The chain carries TRBV2 and TRBJ2-7; D might be TRBD1 (5 bases). The germline gives CDR1 SNHLY, CDR2 FYNNEI. CDR3 size: 10 residues. DNA for the CDR3: TGTGCCAGCAGGGTCAGGGTTTTGAACTTC. It codes for CASRVRVLNF. Looking up the rest from reference TRBV2 and TRBJ2-7 gives the full variable domain: EPEVTQTPSHQVTQMGQEVILRCVPISNHLYFYWYRQILGQKVEFLVSFYNNEISEKSEIFDDQFSVERPDGSNFTLKIRSTKLEDSAMYFCASRVRVLNFGPGTRLTVT.

This clone came up a few times. The J gene is TRBJ2-1, the V gene TRBV6-6; 13 bases agree with TRBD2. The germline V gene has CDR1 MNHNY and CDR2 SVGAGI (reference sequence). The CDR3 has 16 residues. V trimming: 2 bases; J trimming: 9 bases; junction bases outside the gene matches: 7. CDR3 DNA: TGTGCCAGCAGTTACACTAGCGGGGGGGCCAATGCTGAGCAGTTCTTC. It is translated as CASSYTSGGANAEQFF.

This clone was observed a single time. V usage is TRBV7-9 and J usage is TRBJ2-1; possibly TRBD1 or TRBD2 for D (5 bases each). Germline V gene data show CDR1 as SEHNR and CDR2 as FQNEAQ (reference sequence). The germline V and J ends were trimmed by 8 bases and 5 bases, with 7 bases remaining between them. The CDR3 sequence is 11 residues long. In DNA form, the CDR3 reads TGTGCCAGCGGGACGAACAATGAGCAGTTCTTC. This sequence encodes CASGTNNEQFF. Supplemented by reference TRBV7-9 and TRBJ2-1, the full variable domain reads DTGVSQNPRHKITKRGQNVTFRCDPISEHNRLYWYRQTLGQGPEFLTYFQNEAQLEKSRLLSDRFSAERPKGSFSTLEIQRTEQGDSAMYLCASGTNNEQFFGPGTRLTVL.

The chain combines TRBV11-3 with TRBJ2-3; maybe TRBD2 (7 bases). V was trimmed by 3 bases and J by 4 bases, leaving 11 bases between them. Germline values: CDR1 SGHNT, CDR2 YENEEA. The CDR3 loop spans 14 amino acids. The CDR3 nucleotides read TGTGCCAGCAGCTTTGGGGGGGGCGCAGATACGCAGTATTTT. It yields the protein CASSFGGGADTQYF.

The CDR3 region has the DNA TGCGCCAGCAGCTGGACAGGGGGCGCGGAAGGCTACACCTTC. Protein: CASSWTGGAEGYTF. V gene TRBV5-1 combines with J gene TRBJ1-2, with 11 positions matching TRBD1. The CDR3 consists of 14 residues. V lost 3 bases to trimming and J lost 8 bases; unmatched junction nucleotides: 6. Germline CDR1 is SGHRS and CDR2 is YFSETQ.

This clone was seen a few times. J is TRBJ2-5 and V is TRBV28; D gene ambiguous. The CDR3 extends over 14 amino acids. The V and J ends lost 3 bases and 2 bases respectively, with 10 bases between them. Germline V CDR1 and CDR2: MDHEN, SYDVKM. The CDR3 here is CASSFLLRQETQYF. CDR3 bases: TGTGCCAGCAGTTTTCTGCTCAGACAAGAGACCCAGTACTTC.

The chain employs TRBV19 and TRBJ1-5, with 10 nucleotides matching TRBD1. Germline CDR1 is LNHDA and CDR2 is SQIVND (reference sequence). The CDR3 has 15 residues. The V and J ends lost 3 bases and 6 bases, in that order; junction bases with no gene match: 5. CDR3 bases: TGTGCCAGTAGTATTTGGGACAGGGGTGGTCAGCCCCAGCATTTT. Residues: CASSIWDRGGQPQHF.

In its sample, this clone was seen a few times. V gene TRBV5-1 combines with J gene TRBJ1-6; 7 bases are a match to TRBD1. CDR1 and CDR2 from the germline V gene are SGHRS and YFSETQ. The CDR3 extends over 15 amino acids. Losses at the gene ends were 4 bases for V and 5 bases for J; bases not matched to a gene: 6. This CDR3 reads CASSGGTADNSPLHF. The CDR3 DNA reads as TGCGCCAGCAGCGGAGGGACAGCGGATAATTCACCCCTCCACTTT.

This clone has only a few counts. V is TRBV14 and J is TRBJ1-1, with a weak D call TRBD1 (5 bases). The germline V and J ends were trimmed by 6 bases and 1 base, with 9 bases remaining between them. The CDR3 spans 13 residues. Germline V gives CDR1 SGHDN, CDR2 FVKESK. The CDR3 sequence is CASREQANTEAFF. The CDR3 DNA is TGTGCCAGCAGAGAACAGGCGAACACTGAAGCTTTCTTT.